These 26 T cell receptor beta chains were sequenced from one sample in a study of T cell responses to AZD1222 COVID-19 vaccine. The data were produced by immunoSEQ multiplex PCR, yet TCRdb's version contains in-frame clones alone and is incomplete. The sample records about 150,000 clones, about 89% being singletons. Sequenced here: peripheral blood, sampled 28 days after the second dose of the MenACWY control vaccine. These receptors all stem from an adult who received the MenACWY meningococcal vaccine as a control.

This clone has a single count. The chain recombines TRBV18 with TRBJ1-4, with TRBD1 matching 12 bases. V lost 3 bases, J lost 3 bases, and 5 bases stayed unmatched. The CDR3 totals 17 residues. Germline assignment: CDR1 KGHSH and CDR2 LQKENI. CDR3 coding DNA: TGTGCCAGCTCACCCGGGACAGGGGGCTTCTCTAATGAAAAACTGTTTTTT. This encodes CASSPGTGGFSNEKLFF. Full variable domain (remainder filled in from reference TRBV18 and TRBJ1-4): NAGVMQNPRHLVRRRGQEARLRCSPMKGHSHVYWYRQLPEEGLKFMVYLQKENIIDESGMPKERFSAEFPKEGPSILRIQQVVRGDSAAYFCASSPGTGGFSNEKLFFGSGTQLSVL.

The genes are TRBV5-5 and TRBJ2-5; 11 bases match TRBD2. The J segment lost 1 base and the V segment lost 0 bases, leaving 8 bases of the junction unmatched. Germline V lookup: CDR1 SGHKS, CDR2 YYEKEE (reference sequence). There are 18 residues in the CDR3. The chain's CDR3 is CASSLEFRLAGTQETQYF. DNA of the CDR3: TGTGCCAGCAGCTTGGAGTTCAGACTAGCGGGGACCCAAGAGACCCAGTACTTC.

The V call is TRBV13, the J call TRBJ1-2, with TRBD1 as a possible D gene (5 bases). CDR3 length: 16 amino acids. V shed 2 bases and J shed 4 bases, with 17 bases lying between them. Looked up from germline, CDR1 is PRHDT and CDR2 is FYEKMQ (reference sequence). The chain's CDR3 is CASSLLGVRVGYGYTF. CDR3 DNA sequence: TGTGCCAGCAGCTTATTAGGTGTCAGGGTGGGCTATGGCTACACCTTC.

This sequence joins TRBV12-3 or TRBV12-4 and TRBJ1-4; maybe TRBD1 (6 bases). V was shortened by 6 bases and J by 7 bases, with 12 bases between the two germline ends. The CDR3 sequence is 13 residues long. As DNA, the CDR3 is TGTGCCAGCAGACAGGGAGAAGGTGAAAAACTGTTTTTT. Translating gives CASRQGEGEKLFF.

This sequence joins TRBV7-3 and TRBJ2-7; TRBD1 or TRBD2 may be the D gene (5 bases each). The ends were cut back, 4 bases at V and 3 bases at J, with 10 bases in the middle. The germline CDR1 and CDR2 sequences are SGHTA and FQGTGA. The CDR3 is 13 amino acids. The CDR3 DNA sequence: TGTGCCAGCAGCTCACGGGACGGCTACGAGCAGTACTTC. The encoded protein is CASSSRDGYEQYF.

The J gene is TRBJ1-4, the V gene TRBV28, with TRBD1 as a possible D gene (6 bases). This CDR3 is built from 12 residues. CDR1 is MDHEN, CDR2 SYDVKM, per germline. V was pared by 8 bases and J by 11 bases, with 15 bases between. Written as DNA, the CDR3 is TGTGCCAGCTGGGGGGGCTCTGGGAAACTGTTTTTT. Protein product: CASWGGSGKLFF.

This chain links TRBV20-1 with TRBJ2-7; D is unresolved. The CDR3 extends over 11 amino acids. The germline V gene encodes CDR1 DFQATT and CDR2 SNEGSKA (reference sequence). Trimming removed 3 bases from V and 5 bases from J, with 8 bases in between. The CDR3 spells CSASRSNEQYF. The DNA for the CDR3 is TGCAGTGCTAGCAGGTCTAACGAGCAGTACTTC.

The genes are TRBV28 and TRBJ1-5; 7 nucleotides match TRBD1. CDR3 length: 14 residues. V lost 6 bases to trimming and J lost 4 bases; unmatched junction nucleotides: 6. Per the germline V gene, CDR1 is MDHEN and CDR2 is SYDVKM. The CDR3 is CASRLDRVNQPQHF. The CDR3, as DNA: TGTGCCAGCAGACTTGACAGGGTTAATCAGCCCCAGCATTTT.

The chain is built from TRBV5-6 and TRBJ1-1; D is ambiguous. V shed 3 bases and J shed 0 bases, with 3 bases lying between them. The CDR3 has 12 amino acids. The germline V gene has CDR1 SGHDT and CDR2 YYEEEE. The CDR3 nucleotides are TGTGCCAGCAGCTCAGTGAACACTGAAGCTTTCTTT. This encodes CASSSVNTEAFF.

The chain links TRBV5-8 to TRBJ1-4, with D unclear. The CDR3 is 13 residues long. Germline V gene data show CDR1 as SGHTS and CDR2 as YDEGEE. Trimming shortened V by 1 base and J by 14 bases, and 15 bases separated the two germline ends. Written as DNA, the CDR3 is TGTGCCAGCAGCTTGCCGCCGGTCCCAAGGCTGTTTTTT. This codes for CASSLPPVPRLFF. Full variable domain (remainder filled in from reference TRBV5-8 and TRBJ1-4): EAGVTQSPTHLIKTRGQQATLRCSPISGHTSVYWYQQALGLGLQFLLWYDEGEERNRGNFPPRFSGRQFPNYSSELNVNALELEDSALYLCASSLPPVPRLFFGSGTQLSVL.

For the CDR3, the DNA is TGTGCCAGCAGTTTTACCGGGGACGGTGAAAAACTGTTTTTT. It encodes CASSFTGDGEKLFF. This rearrangement joins TRBV28 to TRBJ1-4; D perhaps matches TRBD1 (5 bases). Germline CDR1 and CDR2: MDHEN and SYDVKM. CDR3 size: 14 residues. The V end was cut by 3 bases, the J end by 7 bases, with 12 bases between. The complete variable domain, with remaining parts taken from reference TRBV28 and TRBJ1-4, reads DVKVTQSSRYLVKRTGEKVFLECVQDMDHENMFWYRQDPGLGLRLIYFSYDVKMKEKGDIPEGYSVSREKKERFSLILESASTNQTSMYLCASSFTGDGEKLFFGSGTQLSVL.

This rearrangement joins TRBV6-5 to TRBJ1-4, with 7 bases fitting TRBD1. V trimming: 6 bases; J trimming: 2 bases; junction bases outside the gene matches: 6. The CDR3 consists of 15 residues. CDR1 and CDR2 (germline): MNHEY, SVGAGI. The CDR3 DNA follows: TGTGCCAGCAGCCAGGGGGGGGCGACTAATGAAAAACTGTTTTTT. It encodes CASSQGGATNEKLFF.

The chain carries TRBV7-3 and TRBJ2-2, with unresolved D. V lost 5 bases and J 0 bases, leaving 13 bases between the germline ends. Germline V gives CDR1 SGHTA, CDR2 FQGTGA. The CDR3 extends over 16 amino acids. This CDR3 reads CASSRLATPNTGELFF. The CDR3 DNA is TGTGCCAGCAGCCGCTTGGCCACGCCGAACACCGGGGAGCTGTTTTTT.

This rearrangement joins TRBV7-2 to TRBJ2-3, with D unresolved. The CDR3 loop spans 17 amino acids. CDR1 SGHTA and CDR2 FQGNSA come from the germline V gene. Deletions cut 4 bases from V and 2 bases from J, with 19 bases between. The CDR3: CASSSPATGRVTDTQYF. The DNA of the CDR3 is TGTGCCAGCAGCTCGCCTGCCACCGGTCGGGTCACAGATACGCAGTATTTT.

The gene calls are TRBV6-5 and TRBJ2-7, with 9 bases aligning to TRBD1. This CDR3 spans 15 amino acids. After removal of 5 bases from V and 3 bases from J, the junction contained 8 bases not matched to a gene. The germline CDR1 and CDR2 sequences are MNHEY and SVGAGI. CDR3 amino acids: CASSNIPGQGYEQYF. The CDR3 region has the DNA TGTGCCAGCAGTAACATCCCGGGACAGGGCTACGAGCAGTACTTC.

This chain links TRBV5-6 with TRBJ2-1; D gene unclear. This CDR3 contains 14 residues. V was trimmed by 4 bases and J by 8 bases, leaving 16 bases between them. Germline CDR1 SGHDT, CDR2 YYEEEE. The CDR3 protein is CASSPRLIHYEQFF. The CDR3 nucleotides read TGTGCCAGCAGCCCCCGACTCATACACTATGAGCAGTTCTTC. Full variable domain (outside the CDR3, taken from reference TRBV5-6 and TRBJ2-1): DAGVTQSPTHLIKTRGQQVTLRCSPKSGHDTVSWYQQALGQGPQFIFQYYEEEERQRGNFPDRFSGHQFPNYSSELNVNALLLGDSALYLCASSPRLIHYEQFFGPGTRLTVL.

The rearrangement links TRBV13 to TRBJ1-4, with D unresolved. Trimming stripped 0 bases from V and 1 base from J, with 6 bases between. The germline CDR1 and CDR2 sequences are PRHDT and FYEKMQ (reference sequence). This CDR3 is built from 15 residues. The CDR3 bases are TGTGCCAGCAGCTTAGGGAGTCTAACTAATGAAAAACTGTTTTTT. Translated, it gives CASSLGSLTNEKLFF.

This chain links TRBV2 with TRBJ1-4; no clear D. The CDR3 is 12 residues long. Germline lookup yields CDR1 SNHLY and CDR2 FYNNEI. Trimming took off 8 bases at V and 4 bases at J, with 8 bases between the two ends. The DNA of the CDR3 is TGTGCCAGCTGCCAGATTAATGAAAAACTGTTTTTT. It is translated as CASCQINEKLFF. The full variable domain, with the rest looked up from reference TRBV2 and TRBJ1-4, is EPEVTQTPSHQVTQMGQEVILRCVPISNHLYFYWYRQILGQKVEFLVSFYNNEISEKSEIFDDQFSVERPDGSNFTLKIRSTKLEDSAMYFCASCQINEKLFFGSGTQLSVL.

V gene TRBV14 combines with J gene TRBJ1-6, with TRBD1 identical over 7 bases. Germline V lookup: CDR1 SGHDN, CDR2 FVKESK. V lost 4 bases, J lost 4 bases, and 1 base stayed unmatched. This CDR3 has 14 residues. The CDR3 DNA sequence: TGTGCCAGCAGCCCGACAGGGTATAATTCACCCCTCCACTTT. It yields the protein CASSPTGYNSPLHF.

The chain recombines TRBV18 with TRBJ2-3; no firm D call. The CDR3 extends over 14 amino acids. The V end lost 3 bases, the J end lost 1 base, and 8 bases lay between the germline ends. Germline V gives CDR1 KGHSH, CDR2 LQKENI. The chain's CDR3 is CASSPLVGTDTQYF. CDR3 nucleotide sequence: TGTGCCAGCTCACCCCTTGTGGGCACAGATACGCAGTATTTT.

This chain connects TRBV19 to TRBJ2-7; the match to TRBD1 covers 11 bases. Losses at the gene ends were 7 bases for V and 2 bases for J; bases not matched to a gene: 4. Germline CDR1 reads LNHDA; CDR2 reads SQIVND (reference sequence). The CDR3 has 14 amino acids. Here the CDR3 reads CASTQGQGAYEQYF. The CDR3 DNA reads as TGTGCCAGTACACAGGGACAGGGGGCCTACGAGCAGTACTTC.

This chain connects TRBV5-4 to TRBJ2-3; TRBD2 agrees at 11 bases. The CDR3 contains 16 residues. The J segment lost 8 bases and the V segment lost 5 bases, leaving 13 bases of the junction unmatched. Germline CDR1 reads SGHNT; CDR2 reads YYREEE (reference sequence). The CDR3 DNA reads as TGTGCCAGCAGGCCGACTAGCGGGGAGGCGTCACGTACGCAGTATTTT. It is translated as CASRPTSGEASRTQYF.

This chain links TRBV19 with TRBJ1-2, with D possibly matching TRBD1 (6 bases). Germline V gives CDR1 LNHDA, CDR2 SQIVND (reference sequence). CDR3 size: 13 residues. V was trimmed by 0 bases and J by 7 bases, leaving 9 bases between them. The chain's CDR3 is CASSIEGGSGYTF. The CDR3 DNA follows: TGTGCCAGTAGTATAGAAGGGGGTTCTGGCTACACCTTC.

The chain couples TRBV28 to TRBJ1-3; maybe TRBD1 (5 bases). The CDR3 loop spans 13 amino acids. Germline V gene data show CDR1 as MDHEN and CDR2 as SYDVKM. Deletions cut 9 bases from V and 4 bases from J, with 13 bases between. The CDR3 loop is CASTPGFGNTIYF. The CDR3 DNA reads TGTGCCAGTACTCCAGGGTTCGGAAACACCATATATTTT.

The chain couples TRBV3-1 (or the pseudogene TRBV3-2) to TRBJ1-4, with TRBD1 matching over 7 bases. This CDR3 is built from 16 residues. V shed 3 bases, J shed 4 bases, and the junction held 8 bases outside the gene matches. Germline V gene data show CDR1 as LGHDT and CDR2 as YNNKEL (reference sequence). CDR3 amino acids: CASSHRAGTDNEKLFF. The CDR3 DNA is TGTGCCAGCAGCCACAGAGCTGGGACAGATAATGAAAAACTGTTTTTT.

J is TRBJ1-4 and V is TRBV6-5, with TRBD1 identical over 9 bases. The germline V gene encodes CDR1 MNHEY and CDR2 SVGAGI. Unmatched junction bases numbered 8, after V lost 7 bases and J lost 8 bases. The CDR3 runs to 14 residues. This CDR3 reads CASKNRDRVEKLFF. CDR3 bases: TGTGCCAGCAAAAACCGGGACAGGGTCGAAAAACTGTTTTTT.